This T cell receptor beta chain is from a study of T cell responses to AZD1222 COVID-19 vaccine. A note on this clone: The antigen is not known.

General study points: Donors were mostly white British, more females; clonal diversity possibly underestimated.

Measured with immunoSEQ multiplex PCR; TCRdb has only the in-frame clones, and not every one. This sample has 100,000 to 140,000 clones, with around 92% found just once. Trimming shortened V by 4 bases and J by 4 bases, and 7 bases separated the two germline ends. The CDR3 spans 12 residues. Germline values: CDR1 SGHTA, CDR2 FQGNSA. Here the sequenced sample was peripheral blood, taken on day 0 of AZD1222 vaccination. V gene TRBV7-2 combines with J gene TRBJ1-2; tentative D call: TRBD1 (6 bases). The receptor was isolated from an adult in good health. The CDR3 DNA reads TGTGCCAGCAGCTCGACAGGCTATGGCTACACCTTC. This sequence encodes CASSSTGYGYTF. Filled out from reference TRBV7-2 and TRBJ1-2, the complete variable domain reads GAGVSQSPSNKVTEKGKDVELRCDPISGHTALYWYRQSLGQGLEFLIYFQGNSAPDKSGLPSDRFSAERTGGSVSTLTIQRTQQEDSAVYLCASSSTGYGYTFGSGTRLTVV.